The clone carrying this TCR beta chain was counted a few times. The data belong to a study of human T cells and chemical hapten exposure. V lost 0 bases and J 0 bases, leaving 8 bases between the germline ends. This CDR3 is 15 amino acids long. Germline V gene data show CDR1 as ENHRY and CDR2 as SYGVKD. As for time point: patch test 3, about 24 weeks after DPC sensitization. Noted treatment: therapeutic diphenylcyclopropenone sensitization with weekly scalp DPC. TCRdb re-analysed the RACE reads in MiXCR, keeping a single row per CDR3 protein. The table lists about 200,000 distinct CDR3 sequences, about 22% of them singletons, with over 2% in the top ten.

This clonotype was obtained from a woman aged 40 to 55 with alopecia areata. Some clones in this sample may be carry-over from other donors' samples. Sequenced material: whole blood, taken in connection with sensitization to the hapten diphenylcyclopropenone (DPC). J is TRBJ1-1 and V is TRBV10-3, with D possibly being TRBD1 (5 bases). The CDR3 loop is CAISESRGMNTEAFF. For the CDR3, the DNA is TGTGCCATCAGTGAGTCGCGGGGGATGAACACTGAAGCTTTCTTT.